The 28 T cell receptor beta chains in this list originate from one sample, sequenced in a study of cytomegalovirus exposure and HLA in healthy donors. Amplification used 60 Vbeta primers and 13 Jbeta primers. Libraries were prepared by immunoSEQ multiplex PCR; TCRdb keeps only in-frame clonotypes and omits some of them. The sample contains 140,000 to 150,000 clones, about 82% of which appear only once. The sequenced material came from PBMCs. Receptor source: a male donor in good health and CMV-seronegative.

The J gene is TRBJ2-1, the V gene TRBV6-1, with TRBD1 identical over 7 bases. V was clipped by 1 base and J by 8 bases; unmatched bases: 8. Germline CDR1 is MNHNS and CDR2 is SASEGT. The CDR3 covers 15 residues. Here the CDR3 DNA reads TGTGCCAGCAGTGAAGAAGAGGGGGCAAGGGATGAGCAGTTCTTC. This gives the protein CASSEEEGARDEQFF.

V and J are TRBV2 and TRBJ1-5; TRBD1 might be the D (6 bases). With 6 bases removed from V and 1 base from J, the gap between germline ends came to 13 bases. The CDR3 extends over 15 amino acids. Germline-derived CDR1 and CDR2 are SNHLY and FYNNEI. The CDR3 protein is CASSPDRLSNQPQHF. In DNA, the CDR3 is TGTGCCAGCAGCCCCGACAGGTTGAGCAATCAGCCCCAGCATTTT.

The chain carries TRBV23-1 and TRBJ2-5; D is possibly TRBD1 (6 bases). TRBV23-1 qualifies as an ORF whose function is uncertain. CDR3 size: 12 residues. V shed 5 bases and J shed 2 bases, with 6 bases lying between them. CDR3: CASSDRQETQYF. CDR3 in DNA: TGCGCCAGCAGTGACAGGCAAGAGACCCAGTACTTC.

This clone is a singleton in its sample. The gene calls are TRBV9 and TRBJ2-1, with a tentative D call TRBD2 (6 bases). CDR1 is SGDLS, CDR2 YYNGEE, per germline. Trimming took 3 bases from V and 1 from J, leaving 11 bases between them. This CDR3 is built from 15 residues. The CDR3 DNA sequence: TGTGCCAGCAGCGCGGGGACTGGATCCTACAATGAGCAGTTCTTC. It yields the protein CASSAGTGSYNEQFF. Together with reference TRBV9 and TRBJ2-1, the CDR3 gives the full variable domain: DSGVTQTPKHLITATGQRVTLRCSPRSGDLSVYWYQQSLDQGLQFLIQYYNGEERAKGNILERFSAQQFPDLHSELNLSSLELGDSALYFCASSAGTGSYNEQFFGPGTRLTVL.

This chain joins TRBV6-6 and TRBJ1-1, with D possibly matching TRBD1 (5 bases). V was cut by 6 bases and J by 1 base, with 6 bases left in between. The CDR3 runs 12 residues. Germline values: CDR1 MNHNY, CDR2 SVGAGI (reference sequence). CDR3 loop: CASSGQNTEAFF. CDR3 nucleotides: TGTGCCAGCAGCGGACAGAACACTGAAGCTTTCTTT.

This clone has more than one count but fewer than ten. The V call is TRBV16, the J call TRBJ2-6, with D possibly being TRBD2 (6 bases). The CDR3 has 18 residues. The germline CDR1 and CDR2 sequences are KGHSY and FQNENV. V lost 4 bases and J 0 bases, leaving 16 bases between the germline ends. The DNA for the CDR3 is TGTGCCAGCAGCCCCGGGGGACTCATGCTCTCTGGGGCCAACGTCCTGACTTTC. Its protein product is CASSPGGLMLSGANVLTF.

The V and J genes are TRBV19 and TRBJ1-2; maybe TRBD1 (6 bases). Germline CDR1 and CDR2: LNHDA and SQIVND (reference sequence). This CDR3 has 18 amino acids. Trimming removed 1 base at V and 3 bases at J, with 21 bases between. CDR3 DNA: TGTGCCAGTAGTATAGTGACCCAAGGGCAGGGGAGTCACTATGGCTACACCTTC. As protein: CASSIVTQGQGSHYGYTF.

The genes are TRBV5-1 and TRBJ1-4, with a possible D match to TRBD1 (6 bases). Per the germline V gene, CDR1 is SGHRS and CDR2 is YFSETQ. V was cut by 7 bases and J by 6 bases, with 19 bases left in between. The CDR3 runs 15 residues. The DNA of the CDR3 is TGCGCCAGCGGCACCACAGGGATGAGGGATGAAAAACTGTTTTTT. Protein sequence: CASGTTGMRDEKLFF.

The V and J genes are TRBV18 and TRBJ1-2; D is undetermined. V was cut by 3 bases and J by 8 bases, with 19 bases left in between. In germline, CDR1 is KGHSH, CDR2 LQKENI. The CDR3 spans 15 residues. In DNA form, the CDR3 reads TGTGCCAGCTCACCCCTCAAGGAAAACTATAGAGGCTACACCTTC. Translation: CASSPLKENYRGYTF.

The gene calls are TRBV13 and TRBJ1-1; no reliable D call. CDR3 length: 12 amino acids. In germline, CDR1 is PRHDT, CDR2 FYEKMQ (reference sequence). V gave up 3 bases and J gave up 7 bases, with 9 bases separating them. The CDR3 DNA is TGTGCCAGCAGCTTCCCGTCAGGTGAAGCTTTCTTT. It codes for CASSFPSGEAFF.

The chain joins TRBV4-2 to TRBJ2-5; TRBD2 is a possible D gene (5 bases). CDR3 length: 15 residues. Trimming cost V 0 bases and J 4 bases, with 12 bases left between them. Germline values: CDR1 LGHNA, CDR2 YNFKEQ. CDR3 sequence: CASSQDNRGPETQYF. CDR3 in DNA: TGTGCCAGCAGCCAAGATAATCGCGGGCCAGAGACCCAGTACTTC.

This chain joins TRBV5-1 and TRBJ1-2; 9 bases align to TRBD1. Germline CDR1 SGHRS, CDR2 YFSETQ. The CDR3 consists of 12 residues. With 9 bases clipped from V and 8 bases from J, the junction kept 8 bases outside the gene matches. This CDR3 is CATPRDRVGYTF. The CDR3 nucleotides are TGCGCCACCCCCCGGGACAGGGTCGGCTACACCTTC.

The rearrangement uses TRBV5-1 and TRBJ1-2; TRBD1 is a possible D gene (6 bases). V lost 0 bases and J 3 bases, leaving 15 bases between the germline ends. The CDR3 has 16 amino acids. Per the germline V gene, CDR1 is SGHRS and CDR2 is YFSETQ. DNA of the CDR3: TGCGCCAGCAGCTTGGTTTATGGCGGGGGCGACTATGGCTACACCTTC. This encodes CASSLVYGGGDYGYTF.

This clone has just one count. The J gene is TRBJ1-5, the V gene TRBV30; TRBD1 aligns across 8 bases. The trim removed 1 base at V and 2 bases at J, leaving 13 bases unmatched. The CDR3 has 18 residues. Germline V gene lookup returns CDR1 GTSNPN and CDR2 SVGIG (reference sequence). The DNA of the CDR3 is TGTGCCTGGAGTGGGACAGGGAAAATCTTAGGGGGCAATCAGCCCCAGCATTTT. This sequence encodes CAWSGTGKILGGNQPQHF.

The V and J genes are TRBV28 and TRBJ1-2; 7 positions agree with TRBD1. The ends lost 4 bases at V and 1 base at J; junction bases unmatched: 9. Germline CDR1 and CDR2: MDHEN and SYDVKM. The CDR3 length is 16 residues. The CDR3 DNA reads TGTGCCAGCAGTTCGGTACAGGGGAAACATAACTATGGCTACACCTTC. It yields the protein CASSSVQGKHNYGYTF.

The rearrangement uses TRBV6-5 and TRBJ1-1; D gene uncertain. The V gene's germline CDR1 is MNHEY and CDR2 SVGAGI. Deletions cut 7 bases from V and 4 bases from J, with 16 bases between. The CDR3 is 14 amino acids. CDR3 in amino acids: CASIRTLGSTEAFF. For the CDR3, the DNA is TGTGCCAGCATACGGACTCTGGGGAGCACTGAAGCTTTCTTT.

This clone showed up just a few times. This chain links TRBV7-2 with TRBJ1-5; D ambiguous. Germline CDR1 and CDR2: SGHTA and FQGNSA. V lost 5 bases and J 0 bases, leaving 8 bases between the germline ends. The CDR3 runs 14 residues. In DNA form, the CDR3 reads TGTGCCAGCAGCCTGGGCATTAGCAATCAGCCCCAGCATTTT. This translates into CASSLGISNQPQHF.

V is TRBV30 and J is TRBJ1-1; D unresolved. Germline V lookup: CDR1 GTSNPN, CDR2 SVGIG (reference sequence). V dropped 1 base and J dropped 10 bases, with 13 bases sitting between them. The CDR3 runs 12 residues. CDR3 protein: CAWSAWKEGAFF. The DNA for the CDR3 is TGTGCCTGGAGTGCCTGGAAGGAGGGAGCTTTCTTT.

This clone was seen only once. CDR3 amino acids: CASSTYPGVGSTEAFF. For the CDR3, the DNA is TGTGCCAGCAGCACCTACCCAGGGGTTGGGTCCACTGAAGCTTTCTTT. The chain is built from TRBV5-4 and TRBJ1-1; tentatively, D is TRBD1 (6 bases). The CDR3 extends over 16 amino acids. Germline V gene sequence: CDR1 SGHNT, CDR2 YYREEE (reference sequence). The germline V and J ends were trimmed by 4 bases and 4 bases, with 20 bases remaining between them.

As DNA, the CDR3 is TGTGCCAGCAGCTTATGGGACAGGGGACTCACTGAAGCTTTCTTT. Amino acids: CASSLWDRGLTEAFF. The chain is built from TRBV7-9 and TRBJ1-1, with TRBD1 matching over 10 bases. Germline CDR1 and CDR2: SEHNR and FQNEAQ (reference sequence). There are 15 residues in the CDR3. V was pared by 2 bases and J by 4 bases, with 4 bases of the junction left unmatched.

DNA for the CDR3: TGTGCCAGCAGCTTAAAGAAGACAGGGTCCAAGCAGTTCTTC. It encodes CASSLKKTGSKQFF. The chain employs TRBV7-7 and TRBJ2-1, with TRBD1 identical over 7 bases. V shed 2 bases, J shed 11 bases, and the junction held 9 bases outside the gene matches. Germline assignment: CDR1 SSHAT and CDR2 FNYEAQ (reference sequence). CDR3 length: 14 residues.

This chain joins TRBV27 and TRBJ1-6, with 8 positions matching TRBD1. Trimming at V came to 5 bases and at J to 6 bases, leaving 9 bases not matched to a gene. Per germline, CDR1 MNHEY and CDR2 SMNVEV (reference sequence). This CDR3 contains 16 residues. CDR3 coding DNA: TGTGCCAGCAGTCCCAGACAGGGGCTCCTTAATTCACCCCTCCACTTT. This sequence encodes CASSPRQGLLNSPLHF.

The J gene is TRBJ2-1, the V gene TRBV6-4; 7 positions agree with TRBD2. The CDR3 has 16 residues. The V and J ends lost 0 bases and 5 bases, in that order; junction bases with no gene match: 7. The germline gives CDR1 MRHNA, CDR2 SNTAGT. The CDR3 bases are TGTGCCAGCAGTGACTCGTCTAGCGGACCCCACAATGAGCAGTTCTTC. Translating it yields CASSDSSSGPHNEQFF.

The chain recombines TRBV7-2 with TRBJ2-1; 9 nucleotides agree with TRBD1. CDR1 and CDR2 from the germline V gene are SGHTA and FQGNSA. V shed 6 bases and J 10 bases; nucleotides not matched to a gene: 10. The CDR3 covers 14 residues. CDR3 region: CASSLQQGAREQFF. The CDR3 bases are TGTGCCAGCAGTCTTCAACAGGGGGCGAGGGAGCAGTTCTTC.

The chain joins TRBV13 to TRBJ2-1; D possibly corresponds to TRBD2 (5 bases). Deletions cut 0 bases from V and 7 bases from J, with 10 bases between. The CDR3 is 14 amino acids. The germline V gene encodes CDR1 PRHDT and CDR2 FYEKMQ (reference sequence). CDR3 residues: CASSLGVPGNEQFF. DNA of the CDR3: TGTGCCAGCAGCTTAGGCGTCCCGGGGAATGAGCAGTTCTTC.

This chain uses TRBV18 with TRBJ1-1; TRBD1 agrees at 8 bases. CDR3 length: 13 amino acids. With V trimmed by 5 bases and J by 3 bases, 2 bases remained unmatched. CDR1 and CDR2 (germline): KGHSH, LQKENI. This CDR3 is CASSTGQDTEAFF. CDR3 bases: TGTGCCAGCTCAACGGGACAGGACACTGAAGCTTTCTTT.

V gene TRBV7-7 combines with J gene TRBJ1-2; no definite D call. Germline values: CDR1 SSHAT, CDR2 FNYEAQ (reference sequence). Trimming removed 5 bases at V and 8 bases at J, with 15 bases between. The length of the CDR3 is 13 residues. The CDR3 region is CASSPLRGAGYTF. CDR3 in DNA: TGTGCCAGCAGCCCCCTGCGCGGAGCCGGCTACACCTTC. The variable domain in full, with the rest retrieved from reference TRBV7-7 and TRBJ1-2, is GAGVSQSPRYKVTKRGQDVTLRCDPISSHATLYWYQQALGQGPEFLTYFNYEAQPDKSGLPSDRFSAERPEGSISTLTIQRTEQRDSAMYRCASSPLRGAGYTFGSGTRLTVV.

Worth noting for this clone: At one of its ends the junction is not consistent with the germline gene, which may arise from a read error. This specimen includes other DNA sequences encoding the same CDR3. The rearrangement joins TRBV4-2 to TRBJ2-1, with 10 bases matching TRBD1. Germline V lookup: CDR1 LGHNA, CDR2 YNFKEQ. The CDR3 runs 16 residues. CDR3: CASSQEGTGAYNEQFF. DNA of the CDR3: TGTGCTAGCAGCCAAGAAGGGACAGGGGCCTACAATGAGCAGTTCTTC.